Below, 21 T cell receptor beta chains from the same sample are listed, as sequenced in a study of human T cells and chemical hapten exposure. Time point noted: pre-sensitization, week 0. The treatment here: therapeutic diphenylcyclopropenone sensitization with weekly scalp DPC. One entry per CDR3 protein results from TCRdb running MiXCR on the RACE reads. In the table there are under 300,000 distinct CDR3 sequences, 7% to 10% of which are singletons. The material sequenced was whole blood, taken in connection with sensitization to the hapten diphenylcyclopropenone (DPC). The receptors stem from a middle-aged woman with alopecia areata. Some clones in this sample may be carry-over from other donors' samples.

The chain recombines TRBV5-1 with TRBJ2-3, with D hard to call. This CDR3 region has 15 residues. CDR1 and CDR2 (germline): SGHRS, YFSETQ. Trimming left V 0 bases short and J 2 bases short, with 10 bases between. The CDR3 loop reads CASSLEPTTTDTQYF. CDR3 sequence (DNA): TGCGCCAGCAGCTTGGAACCGACAACCACAGATACGCAGTATTTT.

The chain combines TRBV12-3 or TRBV12-4 with TRBJ1-1; 7 bases match TRBD1. The CDR3 runs to 15 residues. The junction had 9 bases not matched to a gene; V was cut back by 6 bases and J by 2 bases. CDR3 loop: CASSSPDRANTEAFF. CDR3 DNA sequence: TGTGCCAGCAGCTCCCCCGACAGGGCAAACACTGAAGCTTTCTTT.

This clonotype occurred a few times. J is TRBJ2-7 and V is TRBV28; 10 nucleotides match TRBD1. The trim removed 10 bases at V and 5 bases at J, leaving 11 bases unmatched. Germline assignment: CDR1 MDHEN and CDR2 SYDVKM. This CDR3 is 14 amino acids long. DNA for the CDR3: TGTGCCACCGGACAGGGGGACGTGAACAACGAGCAGTACTTC. Its protein product is CATGQGDVNNEQYF.

The V and J genes are TRBV7-2 and TRBJ2-5; TRBD1 aligns across 7 bases. J gave up 1 base and V 1 base, and 6 bases lay outside the gene matches. The CDR3 contains 16 residues. Germline V gene lookup returns CDR1 SGHTA and CDR2 FQGNSA. CDR3 residues: CASSLGSSGGQETQYF. The CDR3 region has the DNA TGTGCCAGCAGCTTAGGGAGCTCAGGGGGCCAAGAGACCCAGTACTTC.

There are many counts of this clonotype. This rearrangement joins TRBV12-3 or TRBV12-4 to TRBJ2-7; TRBD1 agrees at 7 bases. The CDR3 is 15 residues long. V shed 6 bases, J shed 0 bases, and the junction held 8 bases outside the gene matches. CDR3 DNA sequence: TGTGCCAGCAGCCCGGGACAGAGGAGCTCCTACGAGCAGTACTTC. This encodes CASSPGQRSSYEQYF.

This clonotype was seen a few times. This chain uses TRBV7-9 with TRBJ1-1; 9 bases align to TRBD1. Losses at the gene ends were 3 bases for V and 4 bases for J; bases not matched to a gene: 6. This CDR3 is built from 15 residues. Germline V CDR1 and CDR2: SEHNR, FQNEAQ (reference sequence). CDR3 in amino acids: CASSLLTGGGTEAFF. The CDR3, as DNA: TGTGCCAGCAGCTTGTTGACAGGGGGTGGCACTGAAGCTTTCTTT. The full variable domain, rest sourced from reference TRBV7-9 and TRBJ1-1, is DTGVSQNPRHKITKRGQNVTFRCDPISEHNRLYWYRQTLGQGPEFLTYFQNEAQLEKSRLLSDRFSAERPKGSFSTLEIQRTEQGDSAMYLCASSLLTGGGTEAFFGQGTRLTVV.

The chain uses TRBV6-5 and TRBJ2-7; 12 bases line up with TRBD2. The V segment lost 6 bases and the J segment 7 bases; nucleotides outside the gene matches: 7. There are 14 residues in the CDR3. Germline-derived CDR1 and CDR2 are MNHEY and SVGAGI. Written as DNA, the CDR3 is TGTGCCAGCAGGCGGACTAGCGGGATGGGGGAGCAGTACTTC. It encodes CASRRTSGMGEQYF.

A few counts support this clonotype. The V gene is TRBV10-3, the J gene TRBJ2-2; the D is unclear. From germline, CDR1 is ENHRY and CDR2 SYGVKD. CDR3 size: 14 residues. Between the trimmed V and J ends, which lost 11 bases and 2 bases, there was a span of 15 bases. CDR3 DNA sequence: TGTGCCGCCAAGAGCCAGGTTAACACCGGGGAGCTGTTTTTT. Translating it yields CAAKSQVNTGELFF.

The chain couples TRBV24-1 to TRBJ2-1; D unresolved. The CDR3 sequence is 12 residues long. The germline gives CDR1 KGHDR, CDR2 SFDVKD. The ends were cut back, 9 bases at V and 12 bases at J, with 17 bases in the middle. The CDR3 here is CATSDVNFWQFF. As DNA, the CDR3 is TGTGCCACCTCGGACGTCAATTTTTGGCAGTTCTTC.

The sample holds many counts of this clonotype. The chain links TRBV10-3 to TRBJ2-1; 10 nucleotides align to TRBD1. CDR3 size: 14 residues. The germline V gene has CDR1 ENHRY and CDR2 SYGVKD. Unmatched junction bases numbered 3, after V lost 6 bases and J lost 4 bases. The CDR3 nucleotides are TGTGCCATCAGCCGGGGACAGGGGTACAATGAGCAGTTCTTC. Translated: CAISRGQGYNEQFF.

J is TRBJ1-3 and V is TRBV7-9; tentative D call: TRBD1 (6 bases). Germline CDR1 reads SEHNR; CDR2 reads FQNEAQ (reference sequence). The V end lost 4 bases, the J end lost 2 bases, and 15 bases lay between the germline ends. CDR3 length equals 16 residues. The CDR3 sequence: CASSSHQGIAGNTIYF. The CDR3 DNA follows: TGTGCCAGCAGCTCGCACCAGGGGATAGCTGGAAACACCATATATTTT.

This clonotype appeared many times. The V call is TRBV7-9, the J call TRBJ2-1, with D unclear. This CDR3 contains 14 residues. V lost 1 base and J lost 5, with 9 bases in between. Germline V CDR1 and CDR2: SEHNR, FQNEAQ (reference sequence). This CDR3 reads CASSLGRADNEQFF. CDR3 nucleotides: TGTGCCAGCAGCTTAGGTCGGGCCGACAATGAGCAGTTCTTC.

This clonotype occurred many times. The V and J genes are TRBV28 and TRBJ2-7; D gene unclear. Germline CDR1 reads MDHEN; CDR2 reads SYDVKM. This CDR3 has 14 amino acids. Deletions cut 10 bases from V and 3 bases from J, with 19 bases between. CDR3 amino acids: CATHLSGSHYEQYF. The CDR3 bases are TGTGCCACCCATCTCTCCGGGTCGCACTACGAGCAGTACTTC. Looking up the rest from reference TRBV28 and TRBJ2-7 gives the full variable domain: DVKVTQSSRYLVKRTGEKVFLECVQDMDHENMFWYRQDPGLGLRLIYFSYDVKMKEKGDIPEGYSVSREKKERFSLILESASTNQTSMYLCATHLSGSHYEQYFGPGTRLTVT.

This clonotype was observed at least ten times. The V call is TRBV5-1, the J call TRBJ2-1; 7 bases fit TRBD1. V lost 0 bases, J lost 5 bases, and 5 bases stayed unmatched. CDR1 and CDR2 from the germline V gene are SGHRS and YFSETQ. The CDR3 length is 15 residues. CDR3 coding DNA: TGCGCCAGCAGCTTGGGACAGGGTTCCCACAATGAGCAGTTCTTC. Encoded protein: CASSLGQGSHNEQFF. Supplemented by reference TRBV5-1 and TRBJ2-1, the full variable domain reads KAGVTQTPRYLIKTRGQQVTLSCSPISGHRSVSWYQQTPGQGLQFLFEYFSETQRNKGNFPGRFSGRQFSNSRSEMNVSTLELGDSALYLCASSLGQGSHNEQFFGPGTRLTVL.

This chain connects TRBV27 to TRBJ2-5; D possibly corresponds to TRBD2 (6 bases). CDR1 and CDR2 (germline): MNHEY, SMNVEV (reference sequence). The CDR3 totals 14 residues. The V gene lost 6 bases and the J gene lost 2 bases, with 13 bases spanning the gap. The CDR3 nucleotides are TGTGCCAGCAGGGACTACTCCCCTCAAGAGACCCAGTACTTC. Protein: CASRDYSPQETQYF.

The chain joins TRBV18 to TRBJ2-5, with D perhaps matching TRBD2 (5 bases). V was trimmed by 0 bases and J by 4 bases, leaving 9 bases between them. Germline V gene lookup returns CDR1 KGHSH and CDR2 LQKENI. This CDR3 has 14 residues. The CDR3 DNA is TGTGCCAGCTCACCACCGACGGGAATAGAGACCCAGTACTTC. It translates to CASSPPTGIETQYF. Together with reference TRBV18 and TRBJ2-5, the CDR3 gives the full variable domain: NAGVMQNPRHLVRRRGQEARLRCSPMKGHSHVYWYRQLPEEGLKFMVYLQKENIIDESGMPKERFSAEFPKEGPSILRIQQVVRGDSAAYFCASSPPTGIETQYFGPGTRLLVL.

This clonotype was detected ten times or more. The chain uses TRBV28 and TRBJ2-6; no definite D call. CDR3 length equals 16 residues. From germline, CDR1 is MDHEN and CDR2 SYDVKM. V shed 2 bases and J shed 1 base, with 9 bases lying between them. CDR3 sequence reads: CASSLGKFSGANVLTF. The CDR3 bases are TGTGCCAGCAGTTTAGGGAAGTTTTCTGGGGCCAACGTCCTGACTTTC.

This chain uses TRBV6-2 or TRBV6-3 with TRBJ2-7; 9 bases agree with TRBD2. Trimming removed 5 bases from V and 5 bases from J; junction bases left unmatched: 10. This CDR3 region has 15 residues. The germline V gene has CDR1 MNHEY and CDR2 SVGEGT. CDR3 in DNA: TGTGCCAGCAGTGCACGTAGCGGGAGACTCCACGAGCAGTACTTC. It yields the protein CASSARSGRLHEQYF.

This clonotype was seen more than once but under ten times. The V gene is TRBV24-1, the J gene TRBJ2-2, with unresolved D. The CDR3 has 14 residues. Germline CDR1 is KGHDR and CDR2 is SFDVKD. Between the trimmed V and J ends, which lost 5 bases and 6 bases, there was a span of 12 bases. The CDR3 spells CATSGQIDAGELFF. In DNA, the CDR3 is TGTGCCACCAGTGGGCAGATTGACGCCGGGGAGCTGTTTTTT.

This clonotype has at least ten counts. The chain recombines TRBV5-6 with TRBJ2-3, with 12 bases matching TRBD1. The CDR3 totals 15 residues. With 5 bases clipped from V and 3 bases from J, the junction kept 4 bases outside the gene matches. Germline V lookup: CDR1 SGHDT, CDR2 YYEEEE. The chain's CDR3 is CASSRDRGLTDTQYF. The CDR3 nucleotides are TGTGCCAGCAGTCGGGACAGGGGGCTAACAGATACGCAGTATTTT. Filled out from reference TRBV5-6 and TRBJ2-3, the complete variable domain reads DAGVTQSPTHLIKTRGQQVTLRCSPKSGHDTVSWYQQALGQGPQFIFQYYEEEERQRGNFPDRFSGHQFPNYSSELNVNALLLGDSALYLCASSRDRGLTDTQYFGPGTRLTVL.

This clonotype showed up just a few times. J is TRBJ2-1 and V is TRBV7-2, with 10 bases fitting TRBD2. The CDR3 is 14 amino acids. Trimming removed 5 bases from V and 8 bases from J; junction bases left unmatched: 6. Germline V gene lookup returns CDR1 SGHTA and CDR2 FQGNSA. The CDR3 loop reads CASSQAGGPYEQFF. CDR3 sequence (DNA): TGTGCCAGCAGCCAAGCGGGAGGGCCCTATGAGCAGTTCTTC.